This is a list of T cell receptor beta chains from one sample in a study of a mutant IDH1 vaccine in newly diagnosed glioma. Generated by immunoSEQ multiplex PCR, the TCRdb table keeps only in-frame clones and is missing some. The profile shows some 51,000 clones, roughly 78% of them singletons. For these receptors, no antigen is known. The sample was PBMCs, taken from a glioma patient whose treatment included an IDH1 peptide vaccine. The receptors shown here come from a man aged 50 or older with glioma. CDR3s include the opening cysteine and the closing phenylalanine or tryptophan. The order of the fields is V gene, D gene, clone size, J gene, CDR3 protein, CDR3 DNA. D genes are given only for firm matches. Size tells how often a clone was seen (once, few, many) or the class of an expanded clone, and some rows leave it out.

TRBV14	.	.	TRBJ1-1	CASSPYLGTLNTEAFF	TGTGCCAGCAGCCCTTACCTAGGGACATTGAACACTGAAGCTTTCTTT
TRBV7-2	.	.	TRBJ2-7	CASRNWFSGYEQYF	TGTGCCAGCAGGAATTGGTTTTCGGGCTACGAGCAGTACTTC
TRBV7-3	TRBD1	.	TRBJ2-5	CASSPAGGQETQYF	TGTGCCAGCAGTCCCGCAGGGGGCCAAGAGACCCAGTACTTC
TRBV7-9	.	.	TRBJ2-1	CASSVGGPLRNEQFF	TGTGCCAGCAGCGTCGGAGGGCCCTTAAGGAATGAGCAGTTCTTC
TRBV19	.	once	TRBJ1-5	CASGVGRNQPQHF	TGTGCCTCCGGGGTAGGGAGGAATCAGCCCCAGCATTTT
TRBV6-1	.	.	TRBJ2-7	CANGEGGPYEQYF	TGTGCCAATGGAGAAGGCGGGCCCTACGAGCAGTACTTC
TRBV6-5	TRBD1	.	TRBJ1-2	CASSSNRGSYGYTF	TGTGCCAGCAGTTCCAACAGGGGTTCATATGGCTACACCTTC
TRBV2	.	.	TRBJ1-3	CASSPLEGAGNTIYF	TGTGCCAGCAGTCCCCTGGAAGGTGCTGGAAACACCATATATTTT
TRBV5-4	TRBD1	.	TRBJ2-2	CASSWGQDTGELFF	TGTGCCAGCAGCTGGGGACAGGACACCGGGGAGCTGTTTTTT
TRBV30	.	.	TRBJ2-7	CAWSVRGATYEQYF	TGTGCCTGGAGTGTACGAGGGGCAACCTACGAGCAGTACTTC
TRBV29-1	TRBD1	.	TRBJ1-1	CSGDRGGTEAFF	TGCAGCGGGGACAGGGGAGGCACTGAAGCTTTCTTT
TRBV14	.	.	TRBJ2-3	CASSQDPGVRTDTQYF	TGTGCCAGCAGCCAAGATCCCGGGGTTAGAACAGATACGCAGTATTTT
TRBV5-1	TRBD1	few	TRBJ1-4	CASSFVSGTDNEKLFF	TGCGCCAGCAGCTTCGTTTCCGGGACAGATAATGAAAAACTGTTTTTT
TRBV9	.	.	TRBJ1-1	CASSVEPQALEAFF	TGTGCCAGCAGCGTAGAGCCACAAGCCCTTGAAGCTTTCTTT
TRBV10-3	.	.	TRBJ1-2	CAISESFDTFGYTF	TGTGCCATCAGTGAGTCGTTTGACACATTTGGCTACACCTTC
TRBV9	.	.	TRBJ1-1	CASSVGTGTPWDTEAFF	TGTGCCAGCAGCGTAGGAACAGGAACGCCGTGGGACACTGAAGCTTTCTTT
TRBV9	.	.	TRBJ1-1	CASSPHFSPNTEAFF	TGTGCCAGCAGCCCCCACTTCTCACCGAACACTGAAGCTTTCTTT
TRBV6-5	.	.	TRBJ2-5	CASSYSRGKETQYF	TGTGCCAGCAGTTACTCCCGGGGCAAAGAGACCCAGTACTTC
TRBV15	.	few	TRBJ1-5	CATSRGPNHNQPQHF	TGTGCCACCAGCAGGGGCCCCAACCACAATCAGCCCCAGCATTTT
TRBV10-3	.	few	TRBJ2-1	CAIRYSAVYNEQFF	TGTGCCATCAGATACTCCGCGGTTTACAATGAGCAGTTCTTC
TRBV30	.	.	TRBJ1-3	CAWSVKRTVNSGNTIYF	TGTGCCTGGAGTGTAAAGCGGACAGTCAACTCTGGAAACACCATATATTTT
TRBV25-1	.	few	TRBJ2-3	CASSDERWRGTDTQYF	TGTGCCAGCAGTGATGAACGGTGGCGGGGCACAGATACGCAGTATTTT
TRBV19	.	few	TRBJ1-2	CASSAGTAFDGYTF	TGTGCCAGTAGTGCCGGGACGGCTTTTGATGGCTACACCTTC
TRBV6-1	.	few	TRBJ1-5	CASSENVWGAAYLRRNQPQHF	TGTGCCAGCAGTGAAAACGTATGGGGAGCAGCCTACCTCCGAAGGAATCAGCCCCAGCATTTT
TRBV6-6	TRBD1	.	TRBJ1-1	CASSYLRTGEGTEAFF	TGTGCCAGCAGTTACCTAAGGACAGGGGAAGGAACTGAAGCTTTCTTT
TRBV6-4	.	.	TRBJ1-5	CASSIQHNQPQHF	TGTGCCAGCAGTATCCAGCACAATCAGCCCCAGCATTTT
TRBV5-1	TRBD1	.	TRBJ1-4	CASSRGDRDEKLFF	TGCGCCAGCAGCCGGGGGGACAGGGACGAAAAACTGTTTTTT
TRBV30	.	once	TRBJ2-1	CAWRRAGPNEQFF	TGTGCCTGGAGAAGGGCGGGCCCCAATGAGCAGTTCTTC
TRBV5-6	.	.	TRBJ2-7	CASSLPSGGVGNEQYF	TGTGCCAGCAGCTTACCAAGTGGAGGGGTAGGCAACGAGCAGTACTTC
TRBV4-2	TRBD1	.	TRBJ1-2	CASSQGRTGGEGYTF	TGTGCCAGCAGCCAAGGGAGGACAGGGGGCGAGGGCTACACCTTC
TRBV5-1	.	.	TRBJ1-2	CASSLVGRPTLNYGYTF	TGCGCCAGCAGCTTGGTCGGCAGGCCCACGCTTAACTATGGCTACACCTTC
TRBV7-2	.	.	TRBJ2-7	CASSLGRVREQYF	TGTGCCAGCAGCTTAGGGCGGGTTCGCGAGCAGTACTTC
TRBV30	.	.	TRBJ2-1	CASKESYNEQFF	TGTGCCTCCAAAGAGAGCTACAATGAGCAGTTCTTC
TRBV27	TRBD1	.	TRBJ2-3	CASSLGTGGRTDTQYF	TGTGCCAGCAGTTTAGGGACAGGGGGTAGAACAGATACGCAGTATTTT
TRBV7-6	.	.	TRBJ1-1	CASSHMNTEAFF	TGTGCCAGCAGCCATATGAACACTGAAGCTTTCTTT
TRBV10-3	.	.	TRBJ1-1	CAISRREEVSEAFF	TGTGCCATCAGTAGGCGGGAAGAGGTCTCTGAAGCTTTCTTT
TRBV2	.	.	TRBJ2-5	CASSESVQETQYF	TGTGCCAGCAGTGAATCCGTCCAAGAGACCCAGTACTTC
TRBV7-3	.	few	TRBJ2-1	CASSPLPGGGDNEQFF	TGTGCCAGCAGCCCTCTCCCTGGAGGGGGGGACAATGAGCAGTTCTTC
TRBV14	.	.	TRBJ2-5	CASSPRTNGETQYF	TGTGCCAGCAGCCCCCGGACCAACGGAGAGACCCAGTACTTC